This T cell receptor (beta chain) was documented in a study of blood T cell repertoires in COVID-19. The overall study: T cells, B-cell-depleted T cells, or PBMCs provided the cDNA or gDNA that served as material.

Original analysis: Amplification of reference gene primers provided the estimated nucleated cell counts. This table comes from immunoSEQ multiplex PCR, and its TCRdb copy is limited to in-frame clones, with some not included. The DNA gave D and trimming, while V, J and clone size come from that table. This table has fewer than 250,000 clones, 85% appearing once. There are 14 residues in the CDR3. The V gene lost 6 bases and the J gene lost 4 bases, with 15 bases spanning the gap. CDR1 and CDR2 (germline): LGHNA, YNFKEQ. The TCR sequence derives from a man in his forties with acute or convalescent COVID-19. J is TRBJ2-5 and V is TRBV4-2, with D maybe TRBD2 (7 bases). What was sequenced was peripheral blood. In nucleotides, the CDR3 is TGTGCCAGCAGGGGGGGGGCCTTGGGAGAGACCCAGTACTTC. Amino acid sequence: CASRGGALGETQYF.